The TCR beta chain described here comes from a study of blood T cell repertoires in COVID-19 (TCRdb year 2020). Study-wide context: The collaborator samples originated in the United States, Italy and Spain and spanned the acute and convalescent phases of COVID-19. The prospective study material was composed of cDNA or gDNA derived from T cells, B-cell-depleted T cells, or PBMCs. Subjects who had been exposed to COVID-19, were actively infected with it, or had recovered from it provided the deeply sampled blood TCRbeta repertoires that made up the dataset. The repertoires were released in a freely available public database intended as a resource for research on the immune response to SARS-CoV-2. Samples were obtained from the ongoing ImmuneRACE study (first 160 participants) and from 1,254 subjects provided by 6 global collaborators. The sample metadata nearly always contained a de-identified subject ID, COVID-19 status, age in years and sex. Where available, HLA class I and class II types were obtained from metadata supplied by the sample provider rather than from assay-based typing. The full study reports these points: The quantity of clinical and demographic metadata differed by source and by participant and was supplied without curation.

V is shortened by 3 bases, J by 4 bases, and the region joining them spans 9 bases. From the cysteine through the phenylalanine, the CDR3 covers 13 amino acids. Only CDR3 DNA is held: 39 bases, read in frame from base 1. CDR1 and CDR2, per the germline V gene, are KGHSH and LQKENI. One collaborating source in Seattle enrolled patients during active infection and followed them longitudinally through the course of disease. Collaborating institutions collected whole blood in K2EDTA tubes following their own protocols. For TCRbeta analysis, collaborators shipped samples in one of three forms: frozen whole blood, isolated PBMCs, or DNA extracted from either of those sample types. For this clone: Its antigen remains unidentified. Within one base of it there is no much larger clone, and no base qualities were kept.

The immunoSEQ Assay, a bias-controlled multiplex PCR, was used to amplify TCRbeta CDR3 regions from genomic DNA. Processing in the source paper ran as follows. The number of nucleated cells in each sample was estimated by amplification of reference gene primers within the assay. To quantify the absolute abundance of each unique TCRbeta CDR3 rearrangement, sequence reads were collapsed and filtered. For each sample, productive Simpson clonality was calculated as the square root of Simpson's diversity index across productive rearrangements. TCRdb carries this immuneACCESS record with in-frame sequences only. Its versions omit some clonotypes, under half of them owing to an unresolved V gene in the studies checked, with the rest unexplained. That table is the source of V, J and clone size, and D and trimming were worked out from the DNA. Here the sample has approximately 120,000 clones; about 93% occur a single time. The top ten clonotypes cover roughly 2% of the sample.

The chain is encoded by TRBV18 joined to TRBJ1-1, and the D gene may be TRBD1, 5 bases matching. This clonotype originated in a man aged 50-59 years with COVID-19, enrolled during active disease. Specimen: peripheral blood. In nucleotide form, the sequence is TGTGCCAGCTCACCGGCAGGGATCACTGAAGCTTTCTTT. This sequence encodes CASSPAGITEAFF.